This T cell receptor beta chain was captured by sequencing in a study of blood T cells in healthy people across ages. The wider study: There was about one barcoded beta molecule captured by template switching per two T cells. Study-level points and caveats: Estimates of diversity drawn from one million T cells were considered underestimates.

For this clonotype: Antigen specificity is unknown.

CDR1 is SGHTA and CDR2 is FQGNSA in the germline V gene. V trimming: 6 bases; J trimming: 2 bases; junction bases outside the gene matches: 5. This CDR3 region has 14 residues. A second PCR of 7 to 11 cycles used a sample-barcoded 5' primer and a J-beta primer mix. Through a template-switch adaptor with 12 random nucleotides, each cDNA molecule received a tag. Each CDR3 protein is one row after TCRdb ran MiXCR on the 5' RACE reads. The sample yields approximately 320,000 distinct CDR3 sequences, around 29% seen once. The receptor comes from a woman in her seventies in good health. The gene calls are TRBV7-2 and TRBJ1-2; TRBD1 matches at 8 bases. The sample comprised blood. CDR3 nucleotide sequence: TGTGCCAGCAGAAGGGACAGGAGGAACTATGGCTACACCTTC. The encoded protein is CASRRDRRNYGYTF. The full variable domain, its missing parts supplied by reference TRBV7-2 and TRBJ1-2, is GAGVSQSPSNKVTEKGKDVELRCDPISGHTALYWYRQSLGQGLEFLIYFQGNSAPDKSGLPSDRFSAERTGGSVSTLTIQRTQQEDSAVYLCASRRDRRNYGYTFGSGTRLTVV.